Described below is a single TCR beta chain sequence and its context. This clone came up a few times. Its antigen is currently not known. No base quality information exists; no much larger clone differs at one position. The source of the sample is a study of cytotoxic CD8 clonotypes in ibrutinib-treated CLL (dated by TCRdb to 2020 to 2022). Some background on the complete study: The cohort included roughly 15 treatment-naive and some 10 relapsed/refractory patients; roughly 17 were IGHV unmutated. An average of about 250,000 productive templates and 94,082 productive rearrangements was obtained per sample. Response samples were obtained after a median of approximately twelve months of treatment, with a range of about 6 to 36 months. All remission and progressive disease samples were collected while patients were still receiving ibrutinib. Partial responses were observed in roughly 25 patients and complete responses in 2; after a median follow-up of 68 months, remission was maintained in 14 patients and progression was observed in some twelve. Of the roughly 86 people in the trial, roughly 27 had longitudinal samples available. Cryopreserved peripheral blood mononuclear cells were obtained before treatment, at response, and at either sustained remission or disease progression.

In the paper's terms, the time point label means: progressive disease on ibrutinib. For TCR beta library preparation, 1.5 to 2 micrograms of genomic DNA was extracted from cryopreserved PBMCs. Longitudinal blood samples from CLL patients on ibrutinib monotherapy were analyzed using high-throughput TCR beta sequencing. The patients took part in an open-label, single-center phase 2 trial of ibrutinib monotherapy. The goal of deep resolution MiSeq sequencing was a depth between 1 in 1 million and 1 in 200,000 T cells, and coverage averaged 10x per clonotype. The immunoSEQ hsTCRB Kit was used to generate TCR beta libraries. For the original study's pipeline: ImmunoSEQ Data Assistant and ImmunoSEQ Analyzer were used for data analysis, and V, D and J genes were assigned according to IMGT definitions. Clonality, with values ranging from 0 to 1, was calculated as one minus the normalized Shannon entropy of productive rearrangement frequencies. Only overrepresented clonotypes making up at least 0.05% of each patient's repertoire were included in the public clonotype analysis. Repertoires from approximately 13 age-matched healthy donors in immuneACCESS were used as clonality controls. TCRdb's version of the immuneACCESS table is confined to in-frame rearrangements and falls short of the full clone set. An unresolved V gene accounts for under half of the shortfall where checked; the remainder is of unknown origin. V, J and clone size reflect that table, while D and trimming were determined from the DNA. This sample holds about 300,000 clones; less than 85% were observed only once. The ten top clones hold roughly 6% of the sample.

After removal of 6 bases from V and 4 bases from J, the junction retains 11 bases not matched to a gene. For CDR1 and CDR2, the germline V gene lists SQVTM and ANQGSEA. Inclusive of the bounding cysteine and phenylalanine, the CDR3 is 15 residues long. Just CDR3 DNA is preserved here, 45 bases in frame from base 1. Findings and caveats that apply to the study as a whole: Sampling times were not matched between patients in sustained remission and patients whose disease was progressing, and lymph node repertoires were not examined. At ibrutinib response clonality went up, during sustained remission it held steady, and at progression it dropped back toward baseline. Public clonotypes were rare and either shrank or stayed stable during treatment, and the rise in clonality at ibrutinib response reflected expansion of private clonotypes. Baseline clonality exceeded that of age-matched healthy donors and correlated strongly with circulating CD8+ T-cell counts.

The TCR sequence derives from a human donor with chronic lymphocytic leukemia. This specimen consisted of PBMCs, obtained at disease progression, from a patient treated with ibrutinib. The rearrangement combines TRBV29-1 with TRBJ1-2, and 10 bases in between align with TRBD1. The CDR3 loop reads CSVSRGTGVIYGYTF. The nucleotides read TGCAGCGTGTCCAGGGGGACAGGGGTGATCTATGGCTACACCTTC.